The rows below give T cell receptor beta chains drawn from one sample of a study of cytomegalovirus exposure and HLA in healthy donors. The table came from immunoSEQ multiplex PCR; TCRdb's copy has only in-frame clones and leaves some out. In the table there are some 180,000 clones, about 80% of which are singletons. Sequencing input: PBMCs. Source of these receptors: a woman aged 25-40 years in good health and CMV-seropositive. CDR3s include the opening cysteine and the closing phenylalanine or tryptophan. The D gene is left open where the match is weak. For some rows the clone size is stated as once, few or many, or as a class when expanded; others skip it.

v_gene	d_gene	j_gene	abundance	CDR3aa	CDR3nt
TRBV9	NA	TRBJ2-7	few	CASSVDEWGEDYEQYF	TGTGCCAGCAGCGTAGACGAGTGGGGGGAAGACTACGAGCAGTACTTC
TRBV7-8	NA	TRBJ1-3	NA	CASSPIGNTIYF	TGTGCCAGCAGCCCTATTGGAAACACCATATATTTT
TRBV4-3	NA	TRBJ1-1	NA	CASTDGMNTEAFF	TGCGCCAGCACTGACGGGATGAACACTGAAGCTTTCTTT
TRBV5-1	TRBD1	TRBJ2-7	NA	CASSPQGGEQYF	TGCGCCAGCAGCCCACAGGGGGGCGAGCAGTACTTC
TRBV6-1	NA	TRBJ1-5	once	CAIKENTGTNQPQHF	TGTGCCATCAAAGAGAATACAGGGACCAATCAGCCCCAGCATTTT
TRBV10-3	TRBD1	TRBJ2-3	NA	CAISESPGQGTDTQYF	TGTGCCATCAGTGAAAGCCCGGGACAGGGCACAGATACGCAGTATTTT
TRBV5-1	NA	TRBJ1-1	NA	CASTPGSSNTEAFF	TGCGCCAGCACACCCGGGAGCTCGAACACTGAAGCTTTCTTT
TRBV29-1	NA	TRBJ2-7	NA	CSARQSYEQYF	TGCAGCGCCAGACAGTCTTACGAGCAGTACTTC
TRBV14	TRBD2	TRBJ2-6	NA	CASSQDREGPLSGANVLTF	TGTGCCAGCAGCCAAGATAGGGAGGGCCCCCTCTCTGGGGCCAACGTCCTGACTTTC
TRBV6-6	NA	TRBJ1-1	NA	CASRTGMGNTEAFF	TGTGCCAGCAGAACAGGGATGGGGAACACTGAAGCTTTCTTT
TRBV27	TRBD1	TRBJ1-2	NA	CASSPSILATTGTYGYTF	TGTGCCAGCAGTCCGAGTATTCTCGCAACGACAGGGACCTATGGCTACACCTTC
TRBV7-9	TRBD1	TRBJ1-1	NA	CASSRPGTGRNTEAFF	TGTGCCAGCAGCCGTCCCGGGACAGGCAGGAACACTGAAGCTTTCTTT
TRBV9	TRBD2	TRBJ2-5	NA	CASSRDRLDHFSGNRGETQYF	TGTGCCAGCAGCCGGGACCGACTAGACCATTTTAGCGGGAATCGGGGGGAGACCCAGTACTTC
TRBV2	TRBD2	TRBJ2-5	NA	CASRGLAGEIRETQYF	TGTGCCAGCAGGGGACTAGCGGGAGAAATAAGAGAGACCCAGTACTTC
TRBV2	NA	TRBJ1-4	NA	CASSRDSATNEKLFF	TGTGCCAGCAGCCGTGACAGTGCAACTAATGAAAAACTGTTTTTT
TRBV4-3	TRBD1	TRBJ2-7	few	CASSRGQGNLDEQYF	TGCGCCAGCAGCCGTGGACAGGGGAATTTGGACGAGCAGTACTTC
TRBV19	TRBD1	TRBJ1-1	NA	CASSYRGGMNTEAFF	TGTGCCAGTAGTTACAGGGGGGGTATGAACACTGAAGCTTTCTTT
TRBV6-5	NA	TRBJ1-1	NA	CASTNPGGDPRAFF	TGTGCCAGCACCAACCCAGGAGGGGATCCAAGGGCTTTCTTT
TRBV5-1	TRBD1	TRBJ1-1	NA	CASSLTGQGIGTEAFF	TGCGCCAGCAGCCTGACCGGACAGGGAATAGGCACTGAAGCTTTCTTT
TRBV19	NA	TRBJ1-1	NA	CASSRDFLILRNTEAFF	TGTGCCAGTAGTAGGGACTTTTTAATCTTACGGAACACTGAAGCTTTCTTT
TRBV18	TRBD2	TRBJ2-3	NA	CASSPGLADPTDTQYF	TGTGCCAGCTCACCAGGACTAGCGGATCCCACAGATACGCAGTATTTT
TRBV2	NA	TRBJ2-3	NA	CASGGVWGPDTQYF	TGTGCCAGCGGGGGCGTATGGGGGCCAGATACGCAGTATTTT
TRBV27	NA	TRBJ2-7	once	CASSINGQTYEQYF	TGTGCCAGCAGTATAAACGGACAGACCTACGAGCAGTACTTC
TRBV18	NA	TRBJ2-7	NA	CASSLGNAAIAGEQYF	TGTGCCAGCTCACTGGGAAACGCAGCCATCGCGGGCGAGCAGTACTTC
TRBV5-4	TRBD2	TRBJ2-3	few	CASSLGRSGKTDTQYF	TGTGCCAGCAGCTTGGGCCGGAGCGGGAAAACAGATACGCAGTATTTT
TRBV5-6	NA	TRBJ2-7	NA	CASSQGLISYEQYF	TGTGCCAGCAGTCAGGGACTCATCTCCTACGAGCAGTACTTC
TRBV7-2	NA	TRBJ2-1	NA	CASSRGRIEQFF	TGTGCCAGCAGCCGAGGGAGGATCGAGCAGTTCTTC
TRBV4-1	NA	TRBJ1-1	NA	CASSQDYGPGGGGAEAFF	TGCGCCAGCAGCCAAGATTATGGTCCTGGGGGGGGTGGCGCTGAAGCTTTCTTT
TRBV6-5	NA	TRBJ2-3	NA	CASSSTGKRDTQYF	TGTGCCAGCAGTAGCACAGGGAAGAGGGATACGCAGTATTTT
TRBV5-1	NA	TRBJ2-3	NA	CASSYSVDTQYF	TGCGCCAGCAGCTACTCGGTAGATACGCAGTATTTT
TRBV10-3	NA	TRBJ2-7	once	CAISESEDSYEQYF	TGTGCCATCAGTGAGTCTGAGGACAGCTACGAGCAGTACTTC
TRBV19	NA	TRBJ1-2	NA	CASIPGPGNYGYTF	TGTGCCAGTATCCCGGGTCCAGGGAACTATGGCTACACCTTC
TRBV6-6	TRBD1	TRBJ2-7	once	CATRGGTGNYEQYF	TGTGCCACTCGAGGCGGGACAGGGAATTACGAGCAGTACTTC
TRBV11-2	TRBD2	TRBJ2-7	few	CASSLDLWTSGYEQYF	TGTGCCAGCAGCTTAGATCTATGGACTAGCGGCTACGAGCAGTACTTC
TRBV5-1	TRBD2	TRBJ2-5	NA	CASSLILAGGRETQYF	TGCGCCAGCAGCTTGATACTCGCGGGGGGGCGGGAGACCCAGTACTTC
TRBV6-1	NA	TRBJ2-4	few	CASSEYRDGIQYF	TGTGCCAGCAGTGAGTACAGGGATGGCATTCAGTACTTC
TRBV5-4	TRBD2	TRBJ2-3	NA	CASSPPSGGATDTQYF	TGTGCCAGCAGCCCCCCCTCGGGAGGGGCCACAGATACGCAGTATTTT
TRBV27	TRBD2	TRBJ2-1	NA	CASSLSFSGGGQFF	TGTGCCAGCAGTTTATCGTTTAGCGGGGGGGGGCAGTTCTTC